A selection of T cell receptor beta chains follows, all from one sample in a study of cytomegalovirus exposure and HLA in healthy donors. The protocol was immunoSEQ multiplex PCR, while the TCRdb copy is restricted to in-frame clones and leaves out a portion. The sample carries over 60,000 clones, more than 70% recorded once. The sample consisted of PBMCs. These receptors were taken from a woman between 25 and 40 years old in good health and CMV-seronegative. CDR3s include the opening cysteine and the closing phenylalanine or tryptophan. D genes are given only for firm matches. Size values are once, few and many counts, or a class for expanded clones, and some rows have none.

d_call	clone_size	v_call	j_call	cdr3_nt	cdr3_aa
-	few	TRBV20-1	TRBJ1-1	TGCAGTGCTAGCCGCACTGAAGCTTTCTTT	CSASRTEAFF
TRBD2	-	TRBV6-6	TRBJ2-1	TGTGCCAGCAGCAGCGGGACGACGAATGAGCAGTTCTTC	CASSSGTTNEQFF
-	once	TRBV7-6	TRBJ1-4	TGTGCCAGCAGCTCCGGACAAGTGGGCAGGGGAAATGAAAAACTGTTTTTT	CASSSGQVGRGNEKLFF
-	once	TRBV4-1	TRBJ2-1	TGCGCCAGCAGCCAGCTAGAGGGATACAATGAGCAGTTCTTC	CASSQLEGYNEQFF
-	-	TRBV19	TRBJ2-4	TGTGCCAGTAGCGACTGGCAGAGGGGAGGCAAAAACATTCAGTACTTC	CASSDWQRGGKNIQYF
-	-	TRBV2	TRBJ2-4	TGTGCCAGCAAGGTGGTGGAGTATCAGTACTTC	CASKVVEYQYF
-	-	TRBV27	TRBJ1-5	TGTGCCAGCAGTTTACAGGGGAGCAATCAGCCCCAGCATTTT	CASSLQGSNQPQHF
TRBD1	-	TRBV27	TRBJ2-7	TGTGCCAGCAGCTCTAGACAGGGGCGAGCCTACGAGCAGTACTTC	CASSSRQGRAYEQYF
TRBD1	-	TRBV7-9	TRBJ1-2	TGTGCCAGCAGCTTAAGTGGGACAGCATATGGCTACACCTTC	CASSLSGTAYGYTF
-	-	TRBV18	TRBJ2-7	TGTGCCAGCTCACCACCGTATGTATCCGAGCAGTACTTC	CASSPPYVSEQYF
-	-	TRBV28	TRBJ1-4	TGTGCCAGCAGTGGGAGGCGGGACGGAGGTGAAAAACTGTTTTTT	CASSGRRDGGEKLFF
TRBD2	once	TRBV28	TRBJ2-1	TGTGCCAGCAGTTTCTTACTAGCGGATTACAATGAGCAGTTCTTC	CASSFLLADYNEQFF
-	-	TRBV12-5	TRBJ2-2	TGTGCTAGTGGCGACTTACGCCAAAACACCGGGGAGCTGTTTTTT	CASGDLRQNTGELFF
-	-	TRBV7-9	TRBJ2-3	TGTGCCAGCAGCTTCGGCACAGATACGCAGTATTTT	CASSFGTDTQYF
-	-	TRBV5-6	TRBJ2-3	TGTGCCAGCAGCCTCCGAACCGGCGGGATAAATACGCAGTATTTT	CASSLRTGGINTQYF
TRBD1	-	TRBV27	TRBJ2-3	TGTGCCAGCAGTCGAATAGGACAGGGAGTCACAGATACGCAGTATTTT	CASSRIGQGVTDTQYF
TRBD2	-	TRBV7-6	TRBJ2-1	TGTGCCAGCAGCTTATCTAGCGGACCTTGGGACAATGAGCAGTTCTTC	CASSLSSGPWDNEQFF
-	-	TRBV28	TRBJ2-1	TGTGCCAGCAGTTTGGAGCTTCTTGCCTACAATGAGCAGTTCTTC	CASSLELLAYNEQFF
-	-	TRBV11-3	TRBJ2-5	TGTGCCAGCAGCCGCGCGGCGGAAGAGACCCAGTACTTC	CASSRAAEETQYF
-	-	TRBV7-6	TRBJ2-2	TGTGCCAGCAGCTTAGAATTTGGTCCGGCGGGGCACGGGGAGCTGTTTTTT	CASSLEFGPAGHGELFF
TRBD2	-	TRBV5-8	TRBJ2-5	TGTGCCAGCAGCCCCGGGACTAGCGGGAGGGAGACCCAGTACTTC	CASSPGTSGRETQYF
-	-	TRBV7-8	TRBJ2-3	TGTGCCAGCAGCTACAAAGAGGGAGTTACGCAGTATTTT	CASSYKEGVTQYF
-	-	TRBV19	TRBJ1-2	TGTGCCAGTAGTATAGCCGGGAATGGCTACACCTTC	CASSIAGNGYTF
-	-	TRBV6-6	TRBJ2-2	TGTGCCAGCAGTGTACAGGGTGATGGCGGGGAGCTGTTTTTT	CASSVQGDGGELFF
TRBD1	few	TRBV14	TRBJ2-7	TGTGCCAGCAGCCAAGAGGACAGGGGTTACGAGCAGTACTTC	CASSQEDRGYEQYF
-	-	TRBV7-2	TRBJ1-1	TGTGCCAGCAGCTTAGTTACAGAAAACACTGAAGCTTTCTTT	CASSLVTENTEAFF
-	-	TRBV7-9	TRBJ1-2	TGTGCCAGCAGCTTACAGGAGGGAGATGGCTACACCTTC	CASSLQEGDGYTF
-	-	TRBV7-3	TRBJ1-3	TGTGCCAGCAGCTCCCAGGGGCGCCCCTCTGGAAACACCATATATTTT	CASSSQGRPSGNTIYF
TRBD1	-	TRBV5-5	TRBJ1-5	TGTGCCAGCAGTCCGGACAGGGCGGACAATCAGCCCCAGCATTTT	CASSPDRADNQPQHF